The rows below give T cell receptor beta chains drawn from one sample of a study of CD8 T cell repertoires and HIV-1 epitope variants. Antigens for these TCRs are unknown. TCRdb keeps only in-frame clones here, not all; method: immunoSEQ multiplex PCR. The data hold 2,400 or so clones, with 70% to 85% observed a single time. Input material: cultured CD8+ T cells derived from PBMCs. Receptor source: a male donor with HIV. The CDR3 runs from the conserved cysteine through the conserved F or W. The D gene is left open where the match is weak. Not every row has a clone size; where given, it reads once, few, many or a size class.

CDR3 protein,CDR3 DNA,V gene,D gene,clone size,J gene
CASNSDPGKNIQYF,TGTGCCAGCAATTCAGATCCAGGGAAAAACATTCAGTACTTC,TRBV28,.,.,TRBJ2-4
CASSPTSGSPYEQYF,TGTGCCAGCAGCCCAACTAGCGGGAGTCCCTACGAGCAGTACTTC,TRBV7-9,TRBD2,few,TRBJ2-7
CASSYTGTGGYGYTF,TGTGCCAGCAGCTACACCGGGACAGGGGGCTATGGCTACACCTTC,TRBV7-2,TRBD1,.,TRBJ1-2
CASSQDRREGRGDTQYF,TGTGCCAGCAGCCAAGATAGGAGGGAGGGCCGGGGAGATACGCAGTATTTT,TRBV14,TRBD2,.,TRBJ2-3
CASSGTSESYNEQFF,TGTGCCAGCAGCGGGACTAGCGAGTCCTACAATGAGCAGTTCTTC,TRBV7-9,TRBD2,once,TRBJ2-1
CASSSTSLEQYF,TGTGCCAGCAGCTCGACTAGCTTAGAGCAGTACTTC,TRBV7-2,TRBD2,.,TRBJ2-7
CASSLSGGADTQYF,TGTGCCAGCAGCCTCAGCGGGGGGGCAGATACGCAGTATTTT,TRBV27,TRBD2,.,TRBJ2-3
CASSQITSGQGTDTQYF,TGCGCCAGCAGCCAAATAACCTCAGGACAGGGCACAGATACGCAGTATTTT,TRBV4-3,TRBD1,.,TRBJ2-3
CASSSATSSTDTQYF,TGTGCCAGCAGCTCGGCGACTAGCAGCACAGATACGCAGTATTTT,TRBV7-6,TRBD2,.,TRBJ2-3
CASSEGTGTYEQYF,TGTGCCAGCAGTGAAGGGACAGGGACCTACGAGCAGTACTTC,TRBV2,TRBD1,.,TRBJ2-7
CASSPIADSTDTQYF,TGTGCCAGCAGCCCTATAGCGGATAGCACAGATACGCAGTATTTT,TRBV7-6,.,once,TRBJ2-3
CASSPSGNVLTF,TGTGCCAGCAGCCCCTCGGGCAACGTCCTGACTTTC,TRBV6-5,.,.,TRBJ2-6
CAIRQANQETQYF,TGTGCCATCAGACAGGCAAACCAAGAGACCCAGTACTTC,TRBV10-3,.,.,TRBJ2-5
CAISERAADTQYF,TGTGCCATCAGTGAGAGGGCCGCAGATACGCAGTATTTT,TRBV10-3,.,.,TRBJ2-3
CASSSPGQGGYEQFF,TGCGCCAGCAGCTCACCGGGACAGGGGGGCTATGAGCAGTTCTTC,TRBV5-1,TRBD1,.,TRBJ2-1
CASSQSGGAFF,TGTGCCAGCAGCCAGTCAGGGGGGGCTTTCTTT,TRBV14,TRBD1,large,TRBJ1-1
CATRGGSTDTQYF,TGTGCCACCAGGGGGGGGAGCACAGATACGCAGTATTTT,TRBV15,TRBD2,.,TRBJ2-3
CSVQGSYEQYF,TGCAGCGTTCAGGGATCCTACGAGCAGTACTTC,TRBV29-1,.,.,TRBJ2-7
CASREQGGTEAFF,TGTGCCAGCAGGGAGCAAGGGGGTACTGAAGCTTTCTTT,TRBV5-6,.,.,TRBJ1-1
CASSLWGGMDDQPQHF,TGTGCCAGCAGTTTATGGGGGGGTATGGATGATCAGCCCCAGCATTTT,TRBV27,.,.,TRBJ1-5
CASSVGKGVWGPFNTEAFF,TGTGCCAGCAGCGTAGGGAAGGGTGTTTGGGGCCCCTTCAACACTGAAGCTTTCTTT,TRBV9,.,.,TRBJ1-1
CASTLGGIYQPQHF,TGTGCCAGCACACTCGGGGGTATCTATCAGCCCCAGCATTTT,TRBV19,.,.,TRBJ1-5
CASSFTAIKSYYGYTF,TGTGCCAGCAGTTTTACGGCTATTAAAAGTTACTATGGCTACACCTTC,TRBV28,.,.,TRBJ1-2
CASGAGRAPYEQYF,TGTGCCAGCGGAGCGGGCAGGGCCCCCTACGAGCAGTACTTC,TRBV13,.,.,TRBJ2-7
CASSPRDRAYEQYF,TGTGCCAGCAGCCCCCGAGACAGGGCCTACGAGCAGTACTTC,TRBV13,TRBD1,.,TRBJ2-7
CASSLSGNEQYF,TGTGCCAGCAGTTTATCGGGAAACGAGCAGTACTTC,TRBV28,.,once,TRBJ2-7
CASSLPIRTSGFYNEQFF,TGTGCCAGCAGTTTGCCCATCAGGACTAGCGGCTTTTACAATGAGCAGTTCTTC,TRBV28,TRBD2,.,TRBJ2-1
CASSQGDGGNTGELFF,TGTGCCAGCAGCCAAGGGGACGGGGGCAACACCGGGGAGCTGTTTTTT,TRBV4-2,.,.,TRBJ2-2
CASSSTESHEQYF,TGTGCCAGCAGCTCTACTGAGTCTCACGAGCAGTACTTC,TRBV7-9,.,.,TRBJ2-7
CASRSGGVTEAFF,TGTGCCAGCAGGTCGGGGGGAGTCACTGAAGCTTTCTTT,TRBV6-1,.,.,TRBJ1-1
CASSLDRWGYTF,TGTGCCAGCAGTCTGGATCGCTGGGGCTACACCTTC,TRBV28,.,.,TRBJ1-2
CASSSLSQVNTEAFF,TGTGCCAGCAGCTCTCTATCACAAGTAAACACTGAAGCTTTCTTT,TRBV5-5,.,.,TRBJ1-1
CSAVLPRAFF,TGCAGTGCCGTCCTTCCACGAGCTTTCTTT,TRBV20-1,.,.,TRBJ1-1
CASSRTGGDEQYF,TGTGCCAGCAGTCGGACAGGGGGAGACGAGCAGTACTTC,TRBV28,TRBD1,once,TRBJ2-7
CASIAGRGTDTQYF,TGTGCCAGCATAGCGGGACGGGGTACAGATACGCAGTATTTT,TRBV2,TRBD2,.,TRBJ2-3
CASSSGQGDNSPLHF,TGTGCCAGCAGTTCGGGACAGGGGGATAATTCACCCCTCCACTTT,TRBV28,TRBD1,.,TRBJ1-6
CASSLSLERGEETQYF,TGTGCCAGCAGCTTGAGTTTAGAGCGGGGGGAAGAGACCCAGTACTTC,TRBV5-6,TRBD2,.,TRBJ2-5
CASSLSGEQYF,TGTGCCAGCAGTTTATCCGGCGAGCAGTACTTC,TRBV7-8,.,.,TRBJ2-7
CASSDASAGSNEQFF,TGTGCCAGCAGTGATGCTAGCGCTGGATCCAATGAGCAGTTCTTC,TRBV27,.,.,TRBJ2-1
CASSLHSGGLYEQYF,TGTGCCAGCAGCTTACACAGCGGAGGATTGTACGAGCAGTACTTC,TRBV7-2,.,.,TRBJ2-7
CASSISGGRYNEQFF,TGTGCCAGTAGTATAAGCGGGGGGCGATACAATGAGCAGTTCTTC,TRBV19,TRBD2,.,TRBJ2-1
CASSQDRGSSNQPQHF,TGCGCCAGCAGCCAAGATCGCGGTTCTAGCAATCAGCCCCAGCATTTT,TRBV4-3,.,.,TRBJ1-5
CASSVRGDDYTEAFF,TGTGCCAGCAGCGTACGGGGGGACGATTACACTGAAGCTTTCTTT,TRBV9,.,few,TRBJ1-1
CASSITAGTNVEQYF,TGTGCCAGCAGCATAACCGCCGGGACAAATGTCGAGCAGTACTTC,TRBV7-3,.,.,TRBJ2-7
CASSHTRTVGETQYF,TGTGCCAGCAGCCACACCCGGACGGTTGGCGAGACCCAGTACTTC,TRBV27,.,.,TRBJ2-5
CSPEVYNEQFF,TGCAGCCCAGAGGTATACAATGAGCAGTTCTTC,TRBV29-1,.,.,TRBJ2-1
CATGLARNEQFF,TGTGCCACTGGACTAGCGCGCAATGAGCAGTTCTTC,TRBV2,TRBD2,few,TRBJ2-1
CASSLGQHTGELFF,TGTGCCAGCAGTCTGGGACAGCACACCGGGGAGCTGTTTTTT,TRBV6-1,TRBD1,few,TRBJ2-2
CASSWTGTGDQPQHF,TGTGCCAGCAGCTGGACCGGGACAGGCGATCAGCCCCAGCATTTT,TRBV5-6,TRBD1,.,TRBJ1-5
CSVETAEGSYGYTF,TGCAGCGTTGAAACGGCAGAGGGCAGCTATGGCTACACCTTC,TRBV29-1,.,few,TRBJ1-2
CASSLGVGTEAFF,TGTGCCAGCAGTTTAGGGGTGGGAACTGAAGCTTTCTTT,TRBV27,.,.,TRBJ1-1